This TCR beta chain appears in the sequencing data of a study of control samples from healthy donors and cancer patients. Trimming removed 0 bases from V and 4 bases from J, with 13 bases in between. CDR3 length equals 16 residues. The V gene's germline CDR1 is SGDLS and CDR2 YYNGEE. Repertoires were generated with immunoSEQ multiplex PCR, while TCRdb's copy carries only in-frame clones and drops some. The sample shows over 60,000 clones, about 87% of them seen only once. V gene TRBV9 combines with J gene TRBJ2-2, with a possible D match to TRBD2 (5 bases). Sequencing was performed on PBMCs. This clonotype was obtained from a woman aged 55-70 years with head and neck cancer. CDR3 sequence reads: CASSVVSAVVTGELFF. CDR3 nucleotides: TGTGCCAGCAGCGTAGTGTCAGCGGTAGTCACCGGGGAGCTGTTTTTT.